The 10 T cell receptor beta chains listed next were all sequenced from one sample in a study of coeliac disease. Method: immunoSEQ multiplex PCR; TCRdb's copy keeps in-frame clones and lacks some. The sample includes roughly 4,000 clones, approximately 58% of them seen just once. The specimen was lymphocytes from the gut lamina propria. Receptors were obtained from a man between 70 and 80 years old without celiac disease.

V usage is TRBV7-2 and J usage is TRBJ1-1; tentative D call: TRBD1 (5 bases). The germline V and J ends were trimmed by 4 bases and 4 bases, with 10 bases remaining between them. The germline V gene has CDR1 SGHTA and CDR2 FQGNSA. The CDR3 loop spans 13 amino acids. CDR3 sequence: CASSSRGGTEAFF. The DNA for the CDR3 is TGTGCCAGCAGCTCCCGGGGGGGCACTGAAGCTTTCTTT. Full variable domain (outside the CDR3, taken from reference TRBV7-2 and TRBJ1-1): GAGVSQSPSNKVTEKGKDVELRCDPISGHTALYWYRQSLGQGLEFLIYFQGNSAPDKSGLPSDRFSAERTGGSVSTLTIQRTQQEDSAVYLCASSSRGGTEAFFGQGTRLTVV.

The rearrangement joins TRBV9 to TRBJ2-7, with 13 bases that match TRBD2. The CDR3 totals 18 residues. The V and J ends lost 1 base and 1 base, in that order; junction bases with no gene match: 8. In germline, CDR1 is SGDLS, CDR2 YYNGEE. CDR3 sequence: CASSVRLAGGTLSYEQYF. For the CDR3, the DNA is TGTGCCAGCAGCGTAAGACTAGCGGGGGGAACCCTGTCCTACGAGCAGTACTTC.

V usage is TRBV6-6 and J usage is TRBJ1-1; 10 nucleotides agree with TRBD1. Losses at the gene ends were 7 bases for V and 1 base for J; bases not matched to a gene: 6. This CDR3 has 15 residues. The V gene's germline CDR1 is MNHNY and CDR2 SVGAGI (reference sequence). As DNA, the CDR3 is TGTGCCAGCACCGAAGGACAGGGGGGGAACACTGAAGCTTTCTTT. Protein: CASTEGQGGNTEAFF.

The CDR3 here is CASTVTGERAQYF. In DNA form, the CDR3 reads TGTGCCAGCACCGTAACAGGGGAACGCGCGCAGTACTTC. This chain links TRBV6-9 with TRBJ2-7, with 7 bases that match TRBD1. With V trimmed by 7 bases and J by 9 bases, 12 bases remained unmatched. Germline V gives CDR1 MNHGY, CDR2 SVAAGI. This CDR3 region has 13 residues.

This clone was recorded a few times. This chain uses TRBV14 with TRBJ1-2, with D uncertain. The CDR3 consists of 16 residues. Germline V gives CDR1 SGHDN, CDR2 FVKESK. V shed 4 bases and J shed 0 bases, with 15 bases lying between them. This CDR3 is CASSPSGKRANYGYTF. Here the CDR3 DNA reads TGTGCCAGCAGCCCGTCCGGGAAGAGGGCTAACTATGGCTACACCTTC.

In this sample, this clone turned up a few times. This chain links TRBV6-6 with TRBJ1-3; D remains ambiguous. Trimming took off 4 bases at V and 2 bases at J, with 6 bases between the two ends. The CDR3 runs to 13 residues. CDR1 is MNHNY, CDR2 SVGAGI, per germline (reference sequence). The CDR3 DNA sequence: TGTGCCAGCAGTTTTACAGCTGGAAACACCATATATTTT. Translated: CASSFTAGNTIYF.

The chain uses TRBV6-1 and TRBJ1-2; D uncertain. This CDR3 has 13 residues. With 6 bases removed from V and 6 bases from J, the gap between germline ends came to 14 bases. Germline V gene data show CDR1 as MNHNS and CDR2 as SASEGT. The CDR3 sequence is CASSRLEIHGYTF. The CDR3 DNA reads TGTGCCAGCAGCCGCCTAGAGATTCATGGCTACACCTTC.

The J gene is TRBJ1-1, the V gene TRBV19; TRBD1 matches 9 bases. J was trimmed by 0 bases and V by 3 bases; bases with no gene match: 5. This CDR3 has 16 residues. Germline V CDR1 and CDR2: LNHDA, SQIVND (reference sequence). The CDR3 is CASSIRTGVVNTEAFF. The CDR3 bases are TGTGCCAGTAGTATCAGGACAGGGGTAGTGAACACTGAAGCTTTCTTT.

This sequence joins TRBV10-3 and TRBJ2-5; TRBD1 aligns across 10 bases. The J call may be faulty, since TRBJ2-7 better matches the DNA end. Germline assignment: CDR1 ENHRY and CDR2 SYGVKD. The CDR3 spans 15 residues. For the CDR3, the DNA is TGTGCCATCAGTGAGTCGATGGGGACAGGGGACGAGCAGTACTTC. It codes for CAISESMGTGDEQYF.

This clone was detected a few times. A read error may account for a junction end that differs from germline. The rearrangement links TRBV6-5 to TRBJ1-6, with D maybe TRBD1 (6 bases). The germline gives CDR1 MNHEY, CDR2 SVGAGI. The CDR3 sequence is 15 residues long. CDR3 region: CASSFSGTNNSPLHF. The CDR3 DNA reads as TGTGCCAGCAGTTTCTCCGGGACAAATAATTCTCCCCTCCACTTT.